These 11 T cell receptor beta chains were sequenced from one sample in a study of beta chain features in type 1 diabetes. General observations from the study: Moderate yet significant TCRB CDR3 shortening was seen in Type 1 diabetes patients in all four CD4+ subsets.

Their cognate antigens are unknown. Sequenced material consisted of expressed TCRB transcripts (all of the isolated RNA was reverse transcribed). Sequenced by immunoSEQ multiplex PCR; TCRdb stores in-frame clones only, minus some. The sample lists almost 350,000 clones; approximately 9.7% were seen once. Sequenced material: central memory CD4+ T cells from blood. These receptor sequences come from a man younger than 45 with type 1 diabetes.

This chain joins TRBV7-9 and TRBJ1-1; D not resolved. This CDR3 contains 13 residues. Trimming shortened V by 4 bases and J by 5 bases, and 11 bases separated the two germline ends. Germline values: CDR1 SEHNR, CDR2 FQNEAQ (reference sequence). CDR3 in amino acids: CASSYSGPTEAFF. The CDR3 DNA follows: TGTGCCAGCAGCTACAGTGGTCCGACTGAAGCTTTCTTT.

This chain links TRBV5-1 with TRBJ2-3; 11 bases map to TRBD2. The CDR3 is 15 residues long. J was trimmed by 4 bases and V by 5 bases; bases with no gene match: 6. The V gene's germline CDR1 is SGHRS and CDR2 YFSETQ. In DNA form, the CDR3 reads TGCGCCAGCAGTCCCGGGACTAGCGGCCCAGATACGCAGTATTTT. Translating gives CASSPGTSGPDTQYF. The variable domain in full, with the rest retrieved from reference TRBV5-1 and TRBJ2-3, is KAGVTQTPRYLIKTRGQQVTLSCSPISGHRSVSWYQQTPGQGLQFLFEYFSETQRNKGNFPGRFSGRQFSNSRSEMNVSTLELGDSALYLCASSPGTSGPDTQYFGPGTRLTVL.

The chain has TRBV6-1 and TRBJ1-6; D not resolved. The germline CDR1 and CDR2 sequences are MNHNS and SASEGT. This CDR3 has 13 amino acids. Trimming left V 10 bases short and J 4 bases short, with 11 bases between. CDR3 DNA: TGTGCCATCAGGACGGAGTATAATTCACCCCTCCACTTT. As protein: CAIRTEYNSPLHF.

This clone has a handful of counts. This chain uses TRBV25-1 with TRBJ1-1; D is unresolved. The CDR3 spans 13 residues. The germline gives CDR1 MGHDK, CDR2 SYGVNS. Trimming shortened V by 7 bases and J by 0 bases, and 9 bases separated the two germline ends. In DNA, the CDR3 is TGTGCCAGCATCGGACGTATGAACACTGAAGCTTTCTTT. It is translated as CASIGRMNTEAFF.

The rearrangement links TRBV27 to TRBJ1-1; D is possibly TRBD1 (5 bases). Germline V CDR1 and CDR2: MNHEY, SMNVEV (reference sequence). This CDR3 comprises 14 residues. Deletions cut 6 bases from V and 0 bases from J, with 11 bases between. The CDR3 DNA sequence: TGTGCCAGCAGGCCGTTACAGGTGAACACTGAAGCTTTCTTT. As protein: CASRPLQVNTEAFF.

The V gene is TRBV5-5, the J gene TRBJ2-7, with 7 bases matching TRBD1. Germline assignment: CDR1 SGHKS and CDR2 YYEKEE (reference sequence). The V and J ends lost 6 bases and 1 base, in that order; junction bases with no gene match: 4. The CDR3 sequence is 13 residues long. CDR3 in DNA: TGTGCCAGCACCCTGGACAGGTCCTACGAGCAGTACTTC. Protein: CASTLDRSYEQYF.

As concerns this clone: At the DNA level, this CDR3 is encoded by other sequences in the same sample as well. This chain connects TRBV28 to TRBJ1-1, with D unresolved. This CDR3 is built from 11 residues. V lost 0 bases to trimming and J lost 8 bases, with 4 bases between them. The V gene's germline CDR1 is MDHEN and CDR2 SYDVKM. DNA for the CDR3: TGTGCCAGCAGTTTATGGGGGGAAGCTTTCTTT. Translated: CASSLWGEAFF.

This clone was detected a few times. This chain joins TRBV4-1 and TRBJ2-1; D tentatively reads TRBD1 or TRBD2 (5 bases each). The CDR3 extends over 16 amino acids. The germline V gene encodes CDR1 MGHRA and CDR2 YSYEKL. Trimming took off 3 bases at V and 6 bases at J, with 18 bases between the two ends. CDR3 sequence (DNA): TGCGCCAGCAGCCATACCTGGTCGGGGCAGCCCAATGAGCAGTTCTTC. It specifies CASSHTWSGQPNEQFF.

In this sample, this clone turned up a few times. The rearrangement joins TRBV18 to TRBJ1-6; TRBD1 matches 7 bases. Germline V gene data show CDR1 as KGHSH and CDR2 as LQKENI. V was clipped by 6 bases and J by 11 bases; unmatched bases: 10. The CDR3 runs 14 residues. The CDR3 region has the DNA TGTGCCAGCTCCCGAGGAACAGGGGAGACACCCCTCCACTTT. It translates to CASSRGTGETPLHF.

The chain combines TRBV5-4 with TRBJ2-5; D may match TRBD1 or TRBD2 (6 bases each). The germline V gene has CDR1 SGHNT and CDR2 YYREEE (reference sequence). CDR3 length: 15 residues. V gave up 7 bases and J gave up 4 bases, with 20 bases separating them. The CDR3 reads CASHGGGAGSETQYF. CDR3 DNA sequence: TGTGCCAGCCACGGTGGGGGCGCGGGGTCAGAGACCCAGTACTTC.

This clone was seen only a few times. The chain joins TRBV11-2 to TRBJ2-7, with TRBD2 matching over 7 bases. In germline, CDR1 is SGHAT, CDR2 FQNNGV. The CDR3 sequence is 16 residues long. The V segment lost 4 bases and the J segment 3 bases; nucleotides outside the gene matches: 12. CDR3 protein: CASSSGSGTTYYEQYF. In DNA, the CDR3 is TGTGCCAGCAGCTCTGGATCCGGGACTACCTACTACGAGCAGTACTTC.